Many counts were recorded for the clone carrying this TCR beta chain. The V gene's germline CDR1 is DFQATT and CDR2 SNEGSKA (reference sequence). The V gene lost 5 bases and the J gene lost 2 bases, with 13 bases spanning the gap. This CDR3 is built from 13 residues. Time point of the sample: newly diagnosed GD, antithyroid drugs for less than 3 months. RNA isolated from PBMCs was used to make the TCR library. TCR beta libraries were built with iRepertoire HTBI primers and Arm-PCR of CDR3 regions. In the original workflow: The study identified 50 to 70 TRBV and about 14 TRBJ segments across samples. A single record per CDR3 protein comes from TCRdb applying MiXCR to the multiplex PCR reads. TCRdb's processing, not the study's, gives the V and J calls here. The table includes about 360,000 distinct CDR3 sequences, 15% to 20% detected once. The data are from a study of regulatory T cells in long-lasting Graves disease.

The data were also submitted as part of a second study, on T cells in Graves' hyperthyroidism and ophthalmopathy. From that paper: Patients with ophthalmopathy were separated from those with stable hyperthyroidism by a 13 V-J model.

The TCR was taken from a woman aged 18-29 years with Graves disease. V gene TRBV20-1 combines with J gene TRBJ2-7; D call uncertain. Sequencing was performed on peripheral blood mononuclear cells (PBMCs), taken at new diagnosis, from a patient treated with antithyroid drugs. The CDR3 protein is CSAGISSAYEQYF. The CDR3, as DNA: TGCAGTGCTGGGATCTCCTCAGCCTACGAGCAGTACTTC.